Reported below is one TCR beta chain. Its antigen is unidentified. Clones were sequenced by immunoSEQ multiplex PCR, and TCRdb holds only the in-frame ones, with some missing. In the table there are about 160,000 clones, 90% to 95% of which are singletons. The data belong to a study of T cell responses to AZD1222 COVID-19 vaccine. V was clipped by 5 bases and J by 0 bases, with 17 bases between them. CDR1 is SGHVS, CDR2 FNYEAQ, per germline. The CDR3 consists of 16 residues. Study findings and constraints: Vaccine-related CD4 TCRs covered spike, predominating at 160-218 and 743-854.

This clonotype was obtained from an adult in good health. The material sequenced was peripheral blood, taken on day 0 of MenACWY control vaccination. The V call is TRBV7-6, the J call TRBJ2-7, with TRBD2 as a possible D gene (6 bases). DNA of the CDR3: TGTGCCAGCAGCCTCGCCGCCCGGGACTCCTCCTACGAGCAGTACTTC. Encoded protein: CASSLAARDSSYEQYF.